The present T cell receptor (beta chain) was sequenced within a study of cytomegalovirus exposure and HLA in healthy donors. Study-wide background: The same platform as the approximately 670 first-cohort repertoires was used for the 120 validation repertoires, a later analysis reported.

Germline loops: CDR1 MNHEY, CDR2 SMNVEV (reference sequence). V lost 3 bases, J lost 4 bases, and 4 bases stayed unmatched. The CDR3 length is 15 residues. Findings and caveats of the study: The finding came from a later analysis; first-cohort TCR clusters tended to co-occur in the 95 to 150 validation repertoires.

The study drew the donors from its roughly 120-subject validation cohort, separate from the approximately 700-subject first cohort. A single count supports this clone. The target antigen is unknown. Sequencing used immunoSEQ multiplex PCR; TCRdb keeps in-frame clones, though not all of them. The table records 120,000 or so clones, roughly 90% of them present only once. The receptor was derived from a woman in her late teens or twenties in good health and CMV-seronegative. V is TRBV27 and J is TRBJ2-5; 11 bases agree with TRBD2. Sequenced: PBMCs. The CDR3 bases are TGTGCCAGCAGTTTTCTAGCGGGGGGTCGAGAGACCCAGTACTTC. Translation: CASSFLAGGRETQYF.